These T cell receptor beta chains were read from a single sample in a study of identical twins. TCRdb re-called the 5' RACE reads with MiXCR, one entry per CDR3 protein. The profile shows 240,000 or so distinct CDR3 sequences, about 10% of them singletons. What was sequenced was memory T cells sorted from blood. The receptors derive from a man aged 50 to 59 in good health. Each CDR3 is given with its conserved first and last residue. A D gene is named only where the DNA matches it firmly. Some rows have no size entry. The others give once, few or many, or a class for an expanded clone.

V	size	D	J	DNA	CDR3
TRBV7-7	.	TRBD2	TRBJ2-5	TGTGCTAGCAGCCGGATAACTAGCGGGGGTTCAGAGACCCAGTACTTC	CASSRITSGGSETQYF
TRBV5-1	.	TRBD2	TRBJ2-1	TGCGCCAGCAGTTTTGGTACTAGCGGGGGTTCAATGATGAATGAGCAGTTCTTC	CASSFGTSGGSMMNEQFF
TRBV7-9	once	.	TRBJ2-7	TGTGCCAGCAGCCTGGTGCACGAGCAGTACTTC	CASSLVHEQYF
TRBV20-1	few	.	TRBJ1-1	TGCAGTGCAGACAGTCGGCGGAACACTGAAGCTTTCTTT	CSADSRRNTEAFF
TRBV12-3/TRBV12-4	many	.	TRBJ2-3	TGTGCCAGCACCAGGACAGCGGCGACAGATACGCAGTATTTT	CASTRTAATDTQYF
TRBV7-9	many	.	TRBJ1-5	TGTGCCAGCAGCTTAGGCAGGGCGAGCAATCAGCCCCAGCATTTT	CASSLGRASNQPQHF
TRBV3-1	many	TRBD2	TRBJ2-1	TGTGCCAGCAGCCAAGGCTGGGCTAGCGGGAGTTTCAATGAGCAGTTCTTC	CASSQGWASGSFNEQFF
TRBV6-1	many	.	TRBJ2-3	TGTGCCAGCAGCCCCGACGTCGGCTCTAGCACAGATACGCAGTATTTT	CASSPDVGSSTDTQYF
TRBV3-1	.	.	TRBJ2-5	TGTGCCAGCAGCCAAACCGGACCGGCAGAGACCCAGTACTTC	CASSQTGPAETQYF
TRBV7-2	many	.	TRBJ2-5	TGTGCCAGCAGCTTAGGATCAAAAGAGACCCAGTACTTC	CASSLGSKETQYF
TRBV12-3/TRBV12-4	.	.	TRBJ2-1	TGTGCCAGCAGTTTGGAGGGATTCAATGAGCAGTTCTTC	CASSLEGFNEQFF
TRBV3-1	few	TRBD2	TRBJ2-3	TGTGCCAGCAGCCAAATTGGGACTAGCGGGATCGGGAATACGCAGTATTTT	CASSQIGTSGIGNTQYF
TRBV7-6	few	.	TRBJ2-2	TGTGCCAGCAGCCCGGGACCGGGTCTGGCGGTCACCGGGGAGCTGTTTTTT	CASSPGPGLAVTGELFF
TRBV11-2	many	.	TRBJ1-5	TGTGCCAGCAGCCCAAGCGGAGGCCAGACATTTACCTATCAGCCCCAGCATTTT	CASSPSGGQTFTYQPQHF
TRBV29-1	.	TRBD2	TRBJ2-7	TGCAGCGTTTGGACTAGCGGGAAGTCCTACGAGCAGTACTTC	CSVWTSGKSYEQYF
TRBV14	few	.	TRBJ2-3	TGTGCCAGCAGCCATCTGGCCGGGGGCTTCGGGGGCACAGATACGCAGTATTTT	CASSHLAGGFGGTDTQYF
TRBV3-1	many	.	TRBJ2-1	TGTGCCAGCAGCCTATCTTCAATTTACAATGAGCAGTTCTTC	CASSLSSIYNEQFF
TRBV7-9	few	TRBD1	TRBJ2-7	TGTGCCAGCAGCTCGAGGGGACAGGGCTACGAGCAGTACTTC	CASSSRGQGYEQYF
TRBV4-1	many	.	TRBJ2-7	TGCGCCAGCAGCCAAGACCCCGGGGGCTCCTACGAGCAGTACTTC	CASSQDPGGSYEQYF
TRBV5-5	.	.	TRBJ2-2	TGTGCCAGCAGCTTGCTCGCCCGGAGCACCGGGGAGCTGTTTTTT	CASSLLARSTGELFF
TRBV5-1	many	TRBD2	TRBJ2-5	TGCGCCAGCAGTTTCGCTAGCGGGAGCGAGGAGACCCAGTACTTC	CASSFASGSEETQYF
TRBV5-1	few	.	TRBJ2-3	TGCGCCAGCAGCTTGGACGGGACAACAGATACGCAGTATTTT	CASSLDGTTDTQYF
TRBV28	.	.	TRBJ2-5	TGTGCCAGCAGTTCACCTTCCCAGGGGTTTCGTTCGGAGACCCAGTACTTC	CASSSPSQGFRSETQYF
TRBV4-2	few	.	TRBJ1-4	TGTGCCAGCAGCCAAGAGTACGGAGATTTAAATGAAAAACTGTTTTTT	CASSQEYGDLNEKLFF
TRBV15	many	TRBD2	TRBJ2-6	TGTGCCACCAATGGGGGACTAGCGGTCTCTGGGGCCAACGTCCTGACTTTC	CATNGGLAVSGANVLTF
TRBV12-3/TRBV12-4	.	.	TRBJ2-3	TGTGCCAGCAGATTTACAGGGTTAGGAGATACGCAGTATTTT	CASRFTGLGDTQYF
TRBV6-1	.	TRBD1	TRBJ1-2	TGTGCCAGCACGGACAGGTCCTATGGCTACACCTTC	CASTDRSYGYTF
TRBV5-1	many	.	TRBJ1-3	TGCGCCAGCAGCTTGGGGACAGCCTCTGGAAACACCATATATTTT	CASSLGTASGNTIYF
TRBV27	few	.	TRBJ1-1	TGTGCCAGCAAGACAGATATGAACACTGAAGCTTTCTTT	CASKTDMNTEAFF
TRBV20-1	few	.	TRBJ2-7	TGCAGTGCCACGGGACCCGAGCGTGGCGAGCAGTACTTC	CSATGPERGEQYF
TRBV2	few	.	TRBJ1-2	TGTGCCAGCAACCGGGTTGGGGGCTACACCTTC	CASNRVGGYTF
TRBV19	many	.	TRBJ2-1	TGTGCCAGTAGTTCTCTCAGCGGGCCCCTAAGCTCCTACAATGAGCAGTTCTTC	CASSSLSGPLSSYNEQFF
TRBV2	few	.	TRBJ2-1	TGTGCCAGCAGTGAGTTCGTGGTAGGGGCAGCGGAGCAGTTCTTC	CASSEFVVGAAEQFF
TRBV20-1	many	.	TRBJ1-1	TGCAGTGCCAAGGGTAGCCTGGACCTCAACACTGAAGCTTTCTTT	CSAKGSLDLNTEAFF
TRBV29-1	few	TRBD1	TRBJ2-7	TGCAGCGTTGTAAAGGGACAGGGGGCTTACGAGCAGTACTTC	CSVVKGQGAYEQYF
TRBV12-3/TRBV12-4	.	TRBD2	TRBJ2-1	TGTGCCAGCAGTTATAGCGGGGGCTCCTACTTC	CASSYSGGSYF
TRBV29-1	.	.	TRBJ2-3	TGCAGCGTTGATTTTGGGATGAGCACAGATACGCAGTATTTT	CSVDFGMSTDTQYF
TRBV29-1	.	TRBD2	TRBJ2-1	TGCAGCGTTGACGAGTCGGGAGTAGCGGGTGAGCAGTTCTTC	CSVDESGVAGEQFF
TRBV7-8	.	.	TRBJ2-1	TGTGCCAGCAGCTTAGTCTTGAGGGGGAGCTCCTACAATGAGCAGTTCTTC	CASSLVLRGSSYNEQFF
TRBV2	.	.	TRBJ1-6	TGTGCCAGCAGTGGCCCCGGCAGCCTGGCTTCCTATAATTCACCCCTCCACTTT	CASSGPGSLASYNSPLHF
TRBV7-9	.	TRBD1	TRBJ1-1	TGTGCCAGCAGCGCGAGACAGGGAGGGGGAACTGAAGCTTTCTTT	CASSARQGGGTEAFF
TRBV5-6	.	TRBD1	TRBJ2-3	TGTGCCAGCAGCCTCGGACAGGGGAGGAATACGCAGTATTTT	CASSLGQGRNTQYF
TRBV5-1	many	TRBD1	TRBJ2-3	TGCGCCAGCAGCCCACAGGGGTCGGGAGATACGCAGTATTTT	CASSPQGSGDTQYF
TRBV20-1	.	TRBD1	TRBJ2-7	TGCAGTGCTGCCGGGACAGCGATTTTCGGGCAGTACTTC	CSAAGTAIFGQYF
TRBV28	many	TRBD2	TRBJ2-7	TGTGCCACCTGGACTAGCGGGAGTTACGAGCAGTACTTC	CATWTSGSYEQYF
TRBV9	many	TRBD2	TRBJ2-1	TGTGCCAGCAGCGGCGGACTAGCGGCGGGCAATGAGCAGTTCTTC	CASSGGLAAGNEQFF
TRBV2	.	.	TRBJ2-7	TGTGCCAGCAGTGGTGGGATTGGCGAGCAGTACTTC	CASSGGIGEQYF
TRBV5-6	many	.	TRBJ2-7	TGTGCCAGCAGCATAAACAGGGTTCCATACGAGCAGTACTTC	CASSINRVPYEQYF
TRBV7-2	many	TRBD2	TRBJ2-1	TGTGCCAGCAGCGCGCCTTTAGCGGGAGGCTACAATGAGCAGTTCTTC	CASSAPLAGGYNEQFF
TRBV27	.	TRBD1	TRBJ2-1	TGTGCCAGCAGTTTATTGGGACAGGGGGGAGGTGAGCAGTTCTTC	CASSLLGQGGGEQFF
TRBV6-1	.	.	TRBJ1-5	TGTGCCAGCAGTGAGCAGGGGCTAGGCAATCAGCCCCAGCATTTT	CASSEQGLGNQPQHF
TRBV5-1	many	.	TRBJ1-1	TGCGCCAGCAGTTACCAGGGTGAAGCTTTCTTT	CASSYQGEAFF
TRBV6-2/TRBV6-3	many	.	TRBJ2-7	TGTGCCAGCAGTTTCACGGACCAAGGCGCCTACGAGCAGTACTTC	CASSFTDQGAYEQYF
TRBV15	.	TRBD1	TRBJ1-1	TGTGCCACCAGCAGAGGACAGGGAAACACTGAAGCTTTCTTT	CATSRGQGNTEAFF
TRBV12-3/TRBV12-4	many	.	TRBJ1-1	TGTGCCAGCAGTTTAGCCTACGGGGATACTGAAGCTTTCTTT	CASSLAYGDTEAFF
TRBV7-2	many	TRBD2	TRBJ2-3	TGTGCCAGCAGCTTCCTAGCGGGCACAGATACGCAGTATTTT	CASSFLAGTDTQYF
TRBV9	.	TRBD2	TRBJ2-7	TGTGCCAGCAGCGTAGGGGACGGGAGGGCCGTCTACGAGCAGTACTTC	CASSVGDGRAVYEQYF